This is a list of T cell receptor beta chains from one sample in a study of CD8 T cells in Susac syndrome. TCRdb used MiXCR to reprocess the immunoSEQ multiplex PCR reads, holding one entry per CDR3 protein. The data contain about 190,000 distinct CDR3 sequences, roughly 94% of them seen just once; the ten biggest clones take up around 0.16%. Sequencing was performed on CD8+ T cells from PBMCs. These receptors were taken from a human donor with Susac syndrome. Both conserved end residues are part of each CDR3. A D gene is named only where the DNA matches it firmly. Some rows mark clone size as missing; the rest say once, few, many or name a class of expanded clone.

d_gene,j_gene,v_gene,abundance,CDR3aa,CDR3nt
TRBD1,TRBJ1-4,TRBV14,.,CASSQRQGVLEKLFF,TGTGCCAGCAGCCAACGGCAGGGGGTACTTGAAAAACTGTTTTTT
TRBD1,TRBJ1-2,TRBV6-5,.,CASSPGGQGAYGYTF,TGTGCCAGCAGCCCTGGGGGACAGGGGGCATATGGCTACACCTTC
.,TRBJ1-1,TRBV19,.,CASSNPRGFPNTEAFF,TGTGCCAGTAGTAACCCCCGGGGGTTTCCAAACACTGAAGCTTTCTTT
.,TRBJ2-5,TRBV7-3,once,CASSLNPVSETQYF,TGTGCCAGCAGCTTAAATCCGGTTTCGGAGACCCAGTACTTC
.,TRBJ2-1,TRBV2,.,CASSEYGGSYNEQFF,TGTGCCAGCAGTGAGTACGGAGGCTCCTACAATGAGCAGTTCTTC
TRBD1,TRBJ2-1,TRBV5-1,.,CASSRTGSDNEQFF,TGCGCCAGCAGCAGGACAGGGTCGGACAATGAGCAGTTCTTC
.,TRBJ2-7,TRBV3-1,few,CASSHTTSEQYF,TGTGCCAGCAGCCATACAACCAGCGAGCAGTACTTC
.,TRBJ2-1,TRBV14,.,CASRGAETYNEQFF,TGTGCCAGCAGGGGGGCAGAAACCTACAATGAGCAGTTCTTC
TRBD1,TRBJ2-1,TRBV5-4,.,CASSSPGTGGYNEQFF,TGTGCCAGCAGCTCTCCCGGGACAGGGGGCTACAATGAGCAGTTCTTC
.,TRBJ1-2,TRBV7-9,.,CASSATDISDGYTF,TGTGCCAGCAGCGCAACCGACATTTCTGATGGCTACACCTTC
.,TRBJ2-2,TRBV20-1,.,CSAKPGSTGELFF,TGCAGTGCCAAGCCGGGGAGCACCGGGGAGCTGTTTTTT
TRBD1,TRBJ1-6,TRBV11-2,.,CASRLRDRASPLHF,TGTGCCAGCAGGCTCCGGGACAGGGCTTCACCCCTCCACTTT
.,TRBJ2-3,TRBV6-2/TRBV6-3,.,CASSLGKGTQYF,TGTGCCAGCAGCTTAGGGAAAGGTACGCAGTATTTT
.,TRBJ2-7,TRBV11-2,.,CASSLVSWGRSSYEQYF,TGTGCCAGCAGCTTAGTCTCTTGGGGTAGAAGCTCCTACGAGCAGTACTTC
TRBD2,TRBJ2-1,TRBV2,.,CASTSGTSGANNEQFF,TGTGCCAGCACCTCCGGGACTAGCGGGGCAAACAATGAGCAGTTCTTC
TRBD1,TRBJ1-6,TRBV6-6,.,CASSSWTGGGSPLHF,TGTGCCAGCAGTTCCTGGACAGGGGGAGGTTCACCCCTCCACTTT
.,TRBJ1-2,TRBV3-1,.,CASSQNGANYGYTF,TGTGCCAGCAGCCAAAACGGAGCTAACTATGGCTACACCTTC
.,TRBJ2-1,TRBV4-2,.,CASSQGPNEQFF,TGTGCCAGCAGCCAAGGACCTAATGAGCAGTTCTTC
.,TRBJ1-1,TRBV30,.,CAWKSYTEAFF,TGTGCCTGGAAATCGTACACTGAAGCTTTCTTT
TRBD1,TRBJ2-7,TRBV20-1,.,CSARLRTGDDEQYF,TGCAGTGCTAGACTCCGGACAGGGGACGACGAGCAGTACTTC
.,TRBJ1-6,TRBV20-1,.,CSASVPGRWSPLHF,TGCAGTGCTAGCGTGCCAGGGCGGTGGTCACCCCTCCACTTT
.,TRBJ2-3,TRBV12-3/TRBV12-4,.,CASTPGGGTADTQYF,TGTGCCAGCACCCCGGGCGGCGGGACAGCAGATACGCAGTATTTT
.,TRBJ2-7,TRBV19,.,CASSSGYEQYF,TGTGCCAGTAGTTCCGGGTACGAGCAGTACTTC
.,TRBJ2-1,TRBV19,.,CASSPDRDLSYNEQFF,TGTGCCAGTAGCCCAGACAGGGACTTATCCTACAATGAGCAGTTCTTC
.,TRBJ1-5,TRBV24-1,.,CATSDLGGDNQPQHF,TGTGCCACCAGTGATTTGGGAGGGGACAATCAGCCCCAGCATTTT
TRBD2,TRBJ2-7,TRBV4-2,.,CASSQVAGGEQYF,TGTGCCAGCAGCCAAGTCGCGGGAGGCGAGCAGTACTTC
TRBD1,TRBJ2-1,TRBV5-6,.,CASSAGGPLGEQFF,TGTGCCAGCAGCGCAGGGGGCCCCCTTGGGGAGCAGTTCTTC
TRBD2,TRBJ2-1,TRBV27,once,CASSGLEKVNEQFF,TGTGCCAGCAGCGGACTAGAGAAGGTCAATGAGCAGTTCTTC
.,TRBJ2-1,TRBV4-2,.,CASSPGALGYNEQFF,TGTGCCAGCAGCCCGGGGGCCCTGGGATACAATGAGCAGTTCTTC
.,TRBJ1-5,TRBV4-1,.,CASSQVEGRQPQHF,TGCGCCAGCAGCCAAGTAGAGGGCCGCCAGCCCCAGCATTTT
TRBD2,TRBJ2-1,TRBV4-1,.,CASSPSGGAANEQFF,TGCGCCAGCAGTCCTAGCGGGGGGGCCGCCAATGAGCAGTTCTTC
.,TRBJ1-1,TRBV9,.,CASSPSGTEAFF,TGTGCCAGCAGCCCCAGTGGCACTGAAGCTTTCTTT
TRBD1,TRBJ2-1,TRBV15,.,CATSRGQGGHNEQFF,TGTGCCACCAGCAGAGGACAGGGTGGGCACAATGAGCAGTTCTTC
.,TRBJ2-7,TRBV29-1,.,CSVEEAGGPSYEQYF,TGCAGCGTTGAAGAGGCGGGCGGTCCCTCCTACGAGCAGTACTTC
TRBD2,TRBJ2-1,TRBV6-5,once,CASSYSTSGSNEQFF,TGTGCCAGCAGTTACTCGACTAGCGGGAGCAATGAGCAGTTCTTC
.,TRBJ2-5,TRBV4-1,.,CASSQLLGVEYGTQYF,TGCGCCAGCAGCCAATTACTCGGGGTAGAATATGGAACCCAGTACTTC
.,TRBJ2-7,TRBV6-5,.,CASSYSFRGPPEQYF,TGTGCCAGCAGTTACTCGTTTCGTGGTCCTCCCGAGCAGTACTTC
.,TRBJ2-5,TRBV15,.,CATSTIGPGAQYF,TGTGCCACCAGTACGATAGGGCCAGGGGCCCAGTACTTC
.,TRBJ1-2,TRBV9,.,CASSGTRGLVYGYTF,TGTGCCAGCAGCGGAACCCGGGGGCTCGTTTATGGCTACACCTTC
.,TRBJ2-7,TRBV30,.,CAWRGGTALTYEQYF,TGTGCCTGGAGGGGCGGGACAGCTTTAACCTACGAGCAGTACTTC
.,TRBJ1-1,TRBV4-1,.,CASSHGSGNTEAFF,TGCGCCAGCAGCCACGGGAGTGGGAACACTGAAGCTTTCTTT
.,TRBJ2-7,TRBV6-1,.,CASSHTRAIVYYEQYF,TGTGCCAGCAGTCATACAAGGGCCATCGTTTACTACGAGCAGTACTTC
TRBD1,TRBJ2-7,TRBV12-3/TRBV12-4,.,CASSLGQGFHEQYF,TGTGCCAGCAGTCTGGGACAGGGGTTCCACGAGCAGTACTTC
.,TRBJ2-2,TRBV28,.,CASSPRRNTGELFF,TGTGCCAGCAGTCCGCGGAGGAACACCGGGGAGCTGTTTTTT
TRBD2,TRBJ2-7,TRBV2,.,CASMPGGGTYEQYF,TGTGCCAGCATGCCCGGCGGGGGGACCTACGAGCAGTACTTC